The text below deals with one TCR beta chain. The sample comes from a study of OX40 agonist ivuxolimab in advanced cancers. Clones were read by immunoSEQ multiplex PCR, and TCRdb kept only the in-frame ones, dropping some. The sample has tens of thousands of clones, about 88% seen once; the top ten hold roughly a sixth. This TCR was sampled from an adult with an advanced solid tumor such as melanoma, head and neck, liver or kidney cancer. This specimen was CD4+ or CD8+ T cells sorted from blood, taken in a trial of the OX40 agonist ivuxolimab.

Here the CDR3 reads CASSRSNQPQHF. The CDR3 DNA reads as TGTGCCAGTAGTAGGAGCAATCAGCCCCAGCATTTT. The gene calls are TRBV19 and TRBJ1-5; no reliable D call. Germline loops: CDR1 LNHDA, CDR2 SQIVND (reference sequence). The CDR3 sequence is 12 residues long. V was pared by 4 bases and J by 1 base, with 2 bases between.